A selection of T cell receptor beta chains follows, all from one sample in a study of T-cell reconstitution after alpha-beta-depleted transplantation in children. TCRdb redid the calling of the PCR reads with MiXCR, one entry per CDR3 protein. The table lists a few hundred thousand distinct CDR3 sequences, over 20% of them singletons, with under 45% in the top ten. Here the sequenced sample was PBMCs, taken before TCRalphabeta/CD19-depleted stem cell transplant. Receptors were obtained from a boy under two years old with Wiskott-Aldrich syndrome, due to receive a stem cell transplant. Each CDR3 is given with its conserved first and last residue. Fields, in order: V gene, J gene, CDR3 protein.

V: TRBV3-1; J: TRBJ2-1; CDR3: CASRGEGGGGEQFF
V: TRBV7-9; J: TRBJ1-5; CDR3: CASSWGTASDQPQHF
V: TRBV10-2; J: TRBJ1-5; CDR3: CASSTQGLSNQPQHF
V: TRBV5-1; J: TRBJ2-1; CDR3: CASKGDISYNEQFF
V: TRBV12-3/TRBV12-4; J: TRBJ2-7; CDR3: CASSLQGQGGREQYF
V: TRBV15; J: TRBJ2-1; CDR3: CATSTGTSGGYNEQFF
V: TRBV12-3/TRBV12-4; J: TRBJ2-2; CDR3: CASRPWLAGVEAGELFF
V: TRBV28; J: TRBJ2-3; CDR3: CASSSPAGSVHTQYF
V: TRBV5-6; J: TRBJ2-5; CDR3: CASSFSGTQETQYF
V: TRBV7-2; J: TRBJ2-3; CDR3: CASSQQGTDTQYF
V: TRBV12-3/TRBV12-4; J: TRBJ1-5; CDR3: CASIPGAANQPQHF
V: TRBV29-1; J: TRBJ2-3; CDR3: CSVRDRTPGTQYF
V: TRBV20-1; J: TRBJ2-7; CDR3: CSARDGARGLSYEQYF
V: TRBV5-1; J: TRBJ2-7; CDR3: CASSLGPQIGYEQYF
V: TRBV4-1; J: TRBJ2-7; CDR3: CASSQEGYGTGNGEQYF
V: TRBV27; J: TRBJ2-3; CDR3: CASSPTLAREARGTNTDTQYF
V: TRBV5-1; J: TRBJ2-5; CDR3: CASSFEFRDGEETQYF
V: TRBV14; J: TRBJ2-4; CDR3: CASSPRSGLAKNIQYF
V: TRBV12-3/TRBV12-4; J: TRBJ2-1; CDR3: CASSGTSGGREVLNEQFF
V: TRBV2; J: TRBJ2-7; CDR3: CAATGKSYEQYF
V: TRBV5-1; J: TRBJ1-2; CDR3: CASTYGRADGANYGYTF
V: TRBV5-1; J: TRBJ2-5; CDR3: CASSLGQGPSQYF
V: TRBV20-1; J: TRBJ2-1; CDR3: CSAQRGGRNEQFF
V: TRBV3-1; J: TRBJ2-1; CDR3: CAIRQSSYNEQFF
V: TRBV7-9; J: TRBJ1-2; CDR3: CASSLVGFDPAINGYTF
V: TRBV12-3/TRBV12-4; J: TRBJ2-3; CDR3: CASSQLAGGKDTQYF
V: TRBV28; J: TRBJ2-1; CDR3: CASRSGTAPNEQFF
V: TRBV5-1; J: TRBJ1-2; CDR3: CASSADREGYTF
V: TRBV5-6; J: TRBJ2-7; CDR3: CASSWGTGGIYEQYF
V: TRBV9; J: TRBJ2-5; CDR3: CASSVTGTGKETQYF
V: TRBV20-1; J: TRBJ2-7; CDR3: CSATSPGFGNKQYF
V: TRBV7-2; J: TRBJ2-7; CDR3: CASSYHPHEQYF
V: TRBV20-1; J: TRBJ2-7; CDR3: CNARDPSGALTHEQYF
V: TRBV20-1; J: TRBJ1-5; CDR3: CSARRGFGQPQHF
V: TRBV5-1; J: TRBJ2-7; CDR3: CASSLARLAYEQYF
V: TRBV5-1; J: TRBJ2-3; CDR3: CASRVAGTDTQYF
V: TRBV4-2; J: TRBJ2-1; CDR3: CASSHIPGLAGEASYNEQFF
V: TRBV5-6; J: TRBJ2-3; CDR3: CASSLGRSYITDTQYF
V: TRBV5-1; J: TRBJ2-7; CDR3: CASSSHLARRTYEQYF
V: TRBV9; J: TRBJ2-1; CDR3: CASSVDRGTRAQFF
V: TRBV1; J: TRBJ2-1; CDR3: CTSTQSLGQFF
V: TRBV7-2; J: TRBJ2-1; CDR3: CASSLVTSHNEQFF
V: TRBV20-1; J: TRBJ2-7; CDR3: CSARDRFEQYF
V: TRBV12-3/TRBV12-4; J: TRBJ1-2; CDR3: CASSLWTGGGYTF
V: TRBV10-2; J: TRBJ2-2; CDR3: CAAGGGVTGELFF
V: TRBV18; J: TRBJ1-1; CDR3: CASSLVTENTEAFF
V: TRBV29-1; J: TRBJ2-1; CDR3: CSVEGTIQNNEQFF
V: TRBV12-3/TRBV12-4; J: TRBJ2-1; CDR3: CASTRSGVSYNEQFF
V: TRBV5-1; J: TRBJ2-2; CDR3: CASSSGPAGESTGELFF
V: TRBV6-1; J: TRBJ2-2; CDR3: CASSRDRTNTGELFF
V: TRBV9; J: TRBJ2-1; CDR3: CASSGGGGPSGKGSYNEQFF
V: TRBV3-1; J: TRBJ2-3; CDR3: CASSRERTSGSTDTQYF
V: TRBV12-3/TRBV12-4; J: TRBJ1-1; CDR3: CASSIGPSEAFF
V: TRBV20-1; J: TRBJ2-1; CDR3: CSARFIHEQFF